The 6 T cell receptor beta chains below come from one sample, sequenced in a study of cytomegalovirus exposure and HLA in healthy donors. This PCR relied on a set of 60 Vbeta primers and 13 Jbeta primers. TCRdb keeps only in-frame clones here, not all; method: immunoSEQ multiplex PCR. Of around 140,000 clones in the sample, around 80% were seen once. The sequencing input was PBMCs. These receptors all stem from a woman aged 40-49 years in good health and CMV-seronegative.

This clone was seen a handful of times. V usage is TRBV6-5 and J usage is TRBJ2-7; a weak D match, TRBD1 (5 bases). V shed 4 bases and J shed 2 bases, with 9 bases lying between them. Germline loops: CDR1 MNHEY, CDR2 SVGAGI. This CDR3 contains 13 residues. The CDR3 DNA sequence: TGTGCCAGCAGTTTCGGACAAACCTACGAGCAGTACTTC. Translation gives CASSFGQTYEQYF.

The chain recombines TRBV5-1 with TRBJ2-1; TRBD2 matches at 7 bases. In germline, CDR1 is SGHRS, CDR2 YFSETQ. The CDR3 covers 15 residues. Unmatched junction bases numbered 6, after V lost 2 bases and J lost 4 bases. The CDR3 DNA reads TGCGCCAGCAGCTTTGGCGGGAGCCATTACAATGAGCAGTTCTTC. Encoded protein: CASSFGGSHYNEQFF.

This clone has a single count. V usage is TRBV11-2 and J usage is TRBJ2-6, with D unresolved. V dropped 8 bases and J dropped 4 bases, with 15 bases sitting between them. Germline lookup yields CDR1 SGHAT and CDR2 FQNNGV. The CDR3 loop spans 15 amino acids. CDR3 nucleotide sequence: TGTGCCAGCTCAGAACATGTGTTGGGGGCCAACGTCCTGACTTTC. It is translated as CASSEHVLGANVLTF.

This CDR3 reads CASSDVDRVGQPQHF. In DNA, the CDR3 is TGTGCCAGTAGCGACGTTGACAGGGTCGGTCAGCCCCAGCATTTT. This chain joins TRBV19 and TRBJ1-5; 7 bases are a match to TRBD1. Germline V gene lookup returns CDR1 LNHDA and CDR2 SQIVND (reference sequence). Trimming cost V 6 bases and J 6 bases; bases outside gene matches: 11. This CDR3 has 15 residues.

The rearrangement uses TRBV28 and TRBJ1-5, with TRBD1 as a possible D gene (5 bases). V dropped 4 bases and J dropped 1 base, with 8 bases sitting between them. CDR1 and CDR2 from the germline V gene are MDHEN and SYDVKM. This CDR3 spans 14 amino acids. The CDR3: CASSYSGSNQPQHF. The CDR3 nucleotides read TGTGCCAGCAGTTATTCAGGGAGCAATCAGCCCCAGCATTTT. Based on the CDR3 plus reference TRBV28 and TRBJ1-5, the full variable domain is DVKVTQSSRYLVKRTGEKVFLECVQDMDHENMFWYRQDPGLGLRLIYFSYDVKMKEKGDIPEGYSVSREKKERFSLILESASTNQTSMYLCASSYSGSNQPQHFGDGTRLSIL.

The chain joins TRBV25-1 to TRBJ1-2; no clear D gene. There are 12 residues in the CDR3. Per germline, CDR1 MGHDK and CDR2 SYGVNS. Trimming stripped 1 base from V and 8 bases from J, with 8 bases between. This CDR3 is CASSESESGYTF. The CDR3 bases are TGTGCCAGCAGTGAATCGGAGTCCGGCTACACCTTC.